Listed below are T cell receptor beta chains from one sample, sequenced in a study of PD-1 blockade in classical Hodgkin lymphoma. Using immunoSEQ multiplex PCR, the repertoire was profiled, and TCRdb retains in-frame clones only, with some absent. The top ten hold 9.4% of the sample, which has 90,000 to 100,000 clones, around 80% seen once. Sequences were derived from peripheral blood mononuclear cells (PBMCs), sampled before the fourth cycle of nivolumab. The receptors were sampled from a human donor with classical Hodgkin lymphoma. CDR3s include the opening cysteine and the closing phenylalanine or tryptophan. D genes are given only for firm matches. Clone size, where shown, is once, few, many, or a class for clones that have expanded.

clone size	V gene	D gene	J gene	CDR3 protein	CDR3 DNA
.	TRBV5-4	TRBD1	TRBJ2-1	CASSPGTGPFYGEQFF	TGTGCCAGCAGCCCCGGGACAGGGCCCTTTTATGGTGAGCAGTTCTTC
.	TRBV4-2	.	TRBJ1-3	CASSQEPSNREGNTIYF	TGTGCCAGCAGCCAAGAGCCAAGTAACAGGGAAGGAAACACCATATATTTT
.	TRBV27	TRBD2	TRBJ2-7	CASSFRMIAGGGFGYEQYF	TGTGCCAGCAGTTTTCGGATGATAGCGGGAGGAGGTTTTGGCTACGAGCAGTACTTC
.	TRBV21-1	.	TRBJ1-6	CASSGRGSPLHF	TGTGCCAGCAGCGGAAGGGGCTCACCCCTCCACTTT
.	TRBV6-1	.	TRBJ2-5	CASSTDSVETQYF	TGTGCCAGCAGTACAGATAGTGTAGAGACCCAGTACTTC
few	TRBV5-4	TRBD1	TRBJ2-2	CASSLGGDRGTGELFF	TGTGCCAGCAGCTTGGGGGGCGACAGGGGTACCGGGGAGCTGTTTTTT
few	TRBV18	TRBD1	TRBJ1-2	CASSLRQGDNYGYTF	TGTGCCAGCTCACTCCGACAGGGGGATAACTATGGCTACACCTTC
few	TRBV7-9	.	TRBJ1-1	CASSYAGNEAFF	TGTGCCAGCAGCTATGCAGGGAATGAAGCTTTCTTT
.	TRBV10-3	TRBD1	TRBJ2-7	CAINLGQAYEQYF	TGTGCCATCAACCTCGGACAGGCCTACGAGCAGTACTTC
few	TRBV19	TRBD2	TRBJ2-3	CASSMAAGGTDTQYF	TGTGCCAGTAGTATGGCAGCGGGAGGGACAGATACGCAGTATTTT
.	TRBV5-1	TRBD2	TRBJ2-3	CASSLGTRLNTDTQYF	TGCGCCAGCAGCTTGGGGACTAGGCTTAACACAGATACGCAGTATTTT
few	TRBV14	.	TRBJ1-4	CASSERSRGNFEKLFF	TGTGCCAGCAGCGAACGATCGAGGGGAAATTTTGAAAAACTGTTTTTT
.	TRBV5-1	TRBD1	TRBJ2-7	CASSTGTGGFEQYF	TGCGCCAGCTCCACCGGGACAGGGGGCTTCGAGCAGTACTTC
.	TRBV19	TRBD2	TRBJ2-3	CASRRPGLAGAGTDTQYF	TGTGCCAGTAGACGGCCGGGACTAGCGGGAGCGGGCACAGATACGCAGTATTTT
.	TRBV7-7	.	TRBJ2-5	CASSLGQGLFETQYF	TGTGCCAGCAGCTTAGGGCAGGGCTTATTCGAGACCCAGTACTTC
.	TRBV6-5	.	TRBJ2-1	CASTTSGNEQFF	TGTGCCAGCACCACGAGCGGGAATGAGCAGTTCTTC
few	TRBV6-5	.	TRBJ2-2	CASSPGQSTGELFF	TGTGCCAGCAGTCCCGGACAGTCCACCGGGGAGCTGTTTTTT
.	TRBV4-1	.	TRBJ2-3	CASSQDSLADTQYF	TGCGCCAGCAGCCAAGATTCCTTGGCGGATACGCAGTATTTT
.	TRBV7-9	.	TRBJ1-6	CASSTGTANSPLHF	TGTGCCAGCAGCACCGGGACGGCCAATTCACCCCTCCACTTT